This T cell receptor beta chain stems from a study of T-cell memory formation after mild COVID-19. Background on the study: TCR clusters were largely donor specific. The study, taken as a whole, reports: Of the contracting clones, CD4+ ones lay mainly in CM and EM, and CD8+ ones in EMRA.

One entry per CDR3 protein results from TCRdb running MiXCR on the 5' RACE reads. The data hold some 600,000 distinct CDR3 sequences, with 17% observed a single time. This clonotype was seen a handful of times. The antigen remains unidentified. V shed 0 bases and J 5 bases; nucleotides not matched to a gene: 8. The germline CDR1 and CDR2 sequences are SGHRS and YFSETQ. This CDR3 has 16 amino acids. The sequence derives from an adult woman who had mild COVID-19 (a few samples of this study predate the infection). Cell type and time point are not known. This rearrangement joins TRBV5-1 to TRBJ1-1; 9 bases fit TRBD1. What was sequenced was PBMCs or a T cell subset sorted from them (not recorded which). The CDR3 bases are TGCGCCAGCAGCTTGGCGGGACAGGGACGAGGTACTGAAGCTTTCTTT. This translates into CASSLAGQGRGTEAFF.